A single sample gave rise to the 20 T cell receptor beta chains below, sequenced in a study of T cell responses to AZD1222 COVID-19 vaccine. Sequencing was performed with immunoSEQ multiplex PCR; in TCRdb, only in-frame clones are kept and a portion is missing. The sample carries 150,000 or so clones, roughly nine tenths recorded once. Sequenced here: peripheral blood, sampled on day 0 of MenACWY control vaccination. All receptors derive from an adult in good health.

Only one count was recorded for this clone. CDR3 nucleotides: TGTGCCACACGAGTTGGGGGCATGGAAGACGGGGTAGCCTACGAGCAGTACTTC. Amino acids: CATRVGGMEDGVAYEQYF. This chain connects TRBV12-5 to TRBJ2-7, with D perhaps TRBD1 (6 bases). Germline V gene lookup returns CDR1 LGHNT and CDR2 FRNRAP. The CDR3 spans 18 residues.

The chain has TRBV10-3 and TRBJ2-1; 9 bases match TRBD1. V was pared by 4 bases and J by 4 bases, with 5 bases of the junction left unmatched. The CDR3 runs 15 residues. CDR1 and CDR2 from the germline V gene are ENHRY and SYGVKD. CDR3 DNA: TGTGCCATCAGTGCGGAGACAGGGGGTTACAATGAGCAGTTCTTC. Translating it yields CAISAETGGYNEQFF.

This clone was recorded a few times. The chain links TRBV28 to TRBJ1-1; D is uncertain. Per germline, CDR1 MDHEN and CDR2 SYDVKM. CDR3 size: 16 residues. V lost 5 bases to trimming and J lost 0 bases, with 16 bases between them. The CDR3 reads CASSRPDLVMNTEAFF. The CDR3 nucleotides read TGTGCCAGCAGTCGTCCGGACTTGGTTATGAACACTGAAGCTTTCTTT.

The V and J genes are TRBV28 and TRBJ2-3; 11 bases are a match to TRBD2. The CDR3 loop spans 16 amino acids. Germline V gives CDR1 MDHEN, CDR2 SYDVKM. With V trimmed by 8 bases and J by 1 base, 8 bases remained unmatched. CDR3 loop: CASGRTSGFRTDTQYF. In nucleotides, the CDR3 is TGTGCCAGCGGACGGACTAGCGGGTTCCGCACAGATACGCAGTATTTT.

This clone was observed once. The chain combines TRBV11-2 with TRBJ1-1; D unresolved. Trimming stripped 3 bases from V and 5 bases from J, with 7 bases between. CDR3 length equals 12 residues. CDR1 is SGHAT, CDR2 FQNNGV, per germline. This CDR3 reads CASSFGGTEAFF. The CDR3 DNA is TGTGCCAGCAGCTTCGGAGGTACTGAAGCTTTCTTT.

DNA of the CDR3: TGTGCCAGCAGCCCGTGGGATGGGACTAATGAAAAACTGTTTTTT. Protein product: CASSPWDGTNEKLFF. This chain joins TRBV7-2 and TRBJ1-4; D remains ambiguous. The germline gives CDR1 SGHTA, CDR2 FQGNSA. There are 15 residues in the CDR3. Trimming left V 5 bases short and J 2 bases short, with 12 bases between.

About this clone itself: Other nucleotide sequences in the sample specify the same CDR3. The J gene is TRBJ1-2, the V gene TRBV28, with 7 bases matching TRBD1. Germline V CDR1 and CDR2: MDHEN, SYDVKM. V lost 3 bases, J lost 4 bases, and 2 bases stayed unmatched. This CDR3 has 13 residues. CDR3 residues: CASSLSGGYGYTF. CDR3 DNA: TGTGCCAGCAGTTTGTCAGGGGGCTATGGCTACACCTTC.

The chain couples TRBV11-2 to TRBJ2-3, with 8 bases matching TRBD2. Germline V lookup: CDR1 SGHAT, CDR2 FQNNGV. With V trimmed by 0 bases and J by 5 bases, 4 bases remained unmatched. This CDR3 comprises 15 residues. The DNA for the CDR3 is TGTGCCAGCAGCTTAGATCTGGCGGGGGGAGATACGCAGTATTTT. As protein: CASSLDLAGGDTQYF.

This chain uses TRBV27 with TRBJ1-6; D not certain. V dropped 4 bases and J dropped 0 bases, with 16 bases sitting between them. The CDR3 totals 18 residues. CDR1 is MNHEY and CDR2 is SMNVEV in the germline V gene (reference sequence). The CDR3 sequence is CASSSPSLRHSYNSPLHF. CDR3 sequence (DNA): TGTGCCAGCAGTTCGCCCTCACTACGACACTCCTATAATTCACCCCTCCACTTT.

The rearrangement uses TRBV18 and TRBJ2-6, with D possibly TRBD1 on 6 matching bases. V shed 3 bases and J shed 0 bases, with 12 bases lying between them. Germline CDR1 reads KGHSH; CDR2 reads LQKENI. This CDR3 is built from 17 residues. Here the CDR3 DNA reads TGTGCCAGCTCACCCCGGACAGCCGTCTCTGGGGCCAACGTCCTGACTTTC. Amino acid sequence: CASSPRTAVSGANVLTF. The full variable domain, completed using reference TRBV18 and TRBJ2-6, is NAGVMQNPRHLVRRRGQEARLRCSPMKGHSHVYWYRQLPEEGLKFMVYLQKENIIDESGMPKERFSAEFPKEGPSILRIQQVVRGDSAAYFCASSPRTAVSGANVLTFGAGSRLTVL.

The V gene is TRBV15, the J gene TRBJ2-5; the D is unclear. Trimming took 0 bases from V and 5 from J, leaving 16 bases between them. CDR3 size: 16 residues. The germline gives CDR1 LNHNV, CDR2 YYDKDF (reference sequence). The CDR3 here is CATSREIGVLGETQYF. In DNA form, the CDR3 reads TGTGCCACCAGCAGAGAAATAGGCGTGCTGGGGGAGACCCAGTACTTC.

In its sample, this clone was seen once. This chain joins TRBV7-2 and TRBJ1-4; no firm D call. V lost 4 bases and J lost 0, with 9 bases in between. This CDR3 is 15 amino acids long. Germline CDR1 SGHTA, CDR2 FQGNSA. For the CDR3, the DNA is TGTGCCAGCAGCTCCTCGTGGGCAACTAATGAAAAACTGTTTTTT. Residues: CASSSSWATNEKLFF.

The chain joins TRBV6-5 to TRBJ2-3; the D gene is possibly TRBD2 (6 bases). V was cut by 9 bases and J by 4 bases, with 11 bases left in between. CDR1 is MNHEY, CDR2 SVGAGI, per germline. The CDR3 totals 12 residues. The CDR3 spells CASGPGADTQYF. The CDR3 nucleotides are TGTGCCAGTGGGCCGGGGGCAGATACGCAGTATTTT.

The J gene is TRBJ2-2, the V gene TRBV28; 8 nucleotides align to TRBD1. The V and J ends lost 3 bases and 6 bases, in that order; junction bases with no gene match: 6. Looked up from germline, CDR1 is MDHEN and CDR2 is SYDVKM. The CDR3 runs to 15 residues. CDR3 bases: TGTGCCAGCAGTTTCAGCAGGGGGCATGCCGGGGAGCTGTTTTTT. It encodes CASSFSRGHAGELFF.

V and J are TRBV11-2 and TRBJ2-7; D might be TRBD2 (5 bases). Trimming left V 2 bases short and J 0 bases short, with 11 bases between. This CDR3 has 15 residues. The germline CDR1 and CDR2 sequences are SGHAT and FQNNGV. The CDR3 nucleotides are TGTGCCAGCAGCTTAAGGTCCGAGGGCTCCTACGAGCAGTACTTC. This sequence encodes CASSLRSEGSYEQYF.

J is TRBJ2-5 and V is TRBV6-1; unclear D gene. V lost 1 base, J lost 2 bases, and 5 bases lay in between. This CDR3 has 13 residues. Germline V gene lookup returns CDR1 MNHNS and CDR2 SASEGT. The CDR3 DNA follows: TGTGCCAGCAGTGAAGAACCACAAGAGACCCAGTACTTC. Protein sequence: CASSEEPQETQYF.

The chain combines TRBV24-1 with TRBJ1-5; 11 bases fit TRBD1. Trimming removed 4 bases from V and 5 bases from J; junction bases left unmatched: 3. Germline V gene lookup returns CDR1 KGHDR and CDR2 SFDVKD. This CDR3 is 15 amino acids long. CDR3 sequence: CATSDRTGGDQPQHF. As DNA, the CDR3 is TGTGCCACCAGTGACCGGACAGGGGGCGATCAGCCCCAGCATTTT.

The CDR3 DNA reads TGTGCCAGCAGTGCGGGACAGGCAGCTAATGAAAAACTGTTTTTT. Its protein product is CASSAGQAANEKLFF. The chain combines TRBV6-6 with TRBJ1-4, with 8 positions matching TRBD1. The CDR3 has 15 amino acids. Per the germline V gene, CDR1 is MNHNY and CDR2 is SVGAGI (reference sequence). Losses at the gene ends were 5 bases for V and 3 bases for J; bases not matched to a gene: 5.

V and J are TRBV6-5 and TRBJ1-3; TRBD1 agrees at 7 bases. The CDR3 has 15 amino acids. The trim removed 6 bases at V and 0 bases at J, leaving 5 bases unmatched. CDR1 is MNHEY and CDR2 is SVGAGI in the germline V gene. CDR3 sequence reads: CASSLDRDSGNTIYF. For the CDR3, the DNA is TGTGCCAGCAGCCTAGACAGGGACTCTGGAAACACCATATATTTT.

The rearrangement links TRBV27 to TRBJ1-5, with 7 bases fitting TRBD1. CDR1 and CDR2 from the germline V gene are MNHEY and SMNVEV (reference sequence). J gave up 5 bases and V 5 bases, and 6 bases lay outside the gene matches. The CDR3 covers 14 residues. This CDR3 reads CASSTRQGHQPQHF. CDR3 sequence (DNA): TGTGCCAGCAGTACCCGACAGGGTCATCAGCCCCAGCATTTT.